This T cell receptor (beta chain) is from a study of beta chain features in type 1 diabetes. As for the study in general: Age and gender were similar between patients and healthy donors, as were cell yields. Summed over all samples, the examined sorted cells came to 95 million to 130 million.

The isolated RNA, all of it, was reverse transcribed, so expressed TCRB transcripts were what got sequenced. About 3.57 million reads, on average, came from each naive, central memory and regulatory T cell sample. Only in-frame clones appear in the TCRdb table, and some are missing; sequencing was by immunoSEQ multiplex PCR. The data contain about 150,000 clones, 40% to 60% of them singletons. Worth noting for this clone: Its antigen remains unidentified.

Study-wide results and limits: Diminished insertions and augmented deletions at VDJ junctions characterized type 1 diabetes patients.

This TCR was recovered from a man aged 18 to 29 in good health. Material: Tregs from blood.

CDR3 amino acids: CASSSALGGMNTEAFF. The CDR3 DNA follows: TGTGCCAGCAGTTCCGCCCTAGGGGGTATGAACACTGAAGCTTTCTTT. The rearrangement uses TRBV6-5 and TRBJ1-1; tentatively, D is TRBD1 (6 bases). Germline V gene lookup returns CDR1 MNHEY and CDR2 SVGAGI. With 4 bases removed from V and 0 bases from J, the gap between germline ends came to 15 bases. This CDR3 has 16 residues.